The next 16 T cell receptor beta chains were all read from a single sample in a study of identical twins. MiXCR was run by TCRdb on the 5' RACE reads, yielding one entry per CDR3 protein. The data contain about 520,000 distinct CDR3 sequences, 20% to 25% of them seen just once; the ten biggest clones take up about 0.91%. The sample was also linked to a second study, of T cells expressing NK-cell markers.

The sequencing input was CD4+ T cells sorted from blood. These receptors were obtained from a woman between 18 and 29 years old in good health.

The chain links TRBV7-7 to TRBJ2-5, with D possibly being TRBD2 (5 bases). Germline loops: CDR1 SSHAT, CDR2 FNYEAQ (reference sequence). The CDR3 runs to 13 residues. Trimming stripped 1 base from V and 11 bases from J, with 14 bases between. This CDR3 is CASSLGDAGVQYF. DNA of the CDR3: TGTGCCAGCAGCTTAGGGGATGCCGGGGTACAGTACTTC.

J is TRBJ1-2 and V is TRBV12-3 or TRBV12-4; 7 bases are a match to TRBD1. The V gene end was trimmed by 5 bases and the J gene end by 4 bases; junction bases not matched to a gene: 10. The CDR3 sequence is 15 residues long. The CDR3 reads CASSRGPGQSYGYTF. The CDR3 DNA reads TGTGCCAGCAGTAGGGGCCCGGGACAGTCCTATGGCTACACCTTC.

This clonotype came up many times. The rearrangement joins TRBV12-3 or TRBV12-4 to TRBJ2-7; TRBD2 matches 8 bases. Germline trimming cut 1 base from V and 4 bases from J; bases unmatched to any gene: 6. The CDR3 extends over 15 amino acids. The CDR3 DNA reads TGTGCCAGCAGTTTAGTTGGGCGGGGGGCGTACGAGCAGTACTTC. The encoded protein is CASSLVGRGAYEQYF.

This rearrangement joins TRBV20-1 to TRBJ2-1; D tentatively reads TRBD1 or TRBD2 (6 bases each). Germline V CDR1 and CDR2: DFQATT, SNEGSKA (reference sequence). CDR3 length: 14 amino acids. Trimming removed 5 bases at V and 8 bases at J, with 19 bases between. In DNA, the CDR3 is TGCAGTGCTGCCCCGGGGGCTCAGGAGTATGAGCAGTTCTTC. It specifies CSAAPGAQEYEQFF.

This clonotype came up a few times. The chain has TRBV29-1 and TRBJ1-5; 8 bases map to TRBD1. CDR1 SQVTM and CDR2 ANQGSEA come from the germline V gene. There are 13 residues in the CDR3. The trim removed 5 bases at V and 4 bases at J, leaving 4 bases unmatched. DNA for the CDR3: TGCAGCGTTAGGACAGGGCAAAATCAGCCCCAGCATTTT. Translating it yields CSVRTGQNQPQHF.

This chain joins TRBV10-3 and TRBJ2-2; D may be TRBD2 (5 bases). The length of the CDR3 is 15 residues. Germline CDR1 is ENHRY and CDR2 is SYGVKD. Trimming took 7 bases from V and 6 from J, leaving 18 bases between them. CDR3: CAINSREPPAGELFF. CDR3 DNA sequence: TGTGCCATCAACTCCCGGGAACCGCCGGCCGGGGAGCTGTTTTTT.

This rearrangement joins TRBV21-1 to TRBJ2-3; no check of the table's D call, TRBD2, against the DNA was made. TRBV21-1 is a pseudogene. The CDR3 runs 16 residues. The CDR3 region has the DNA TGTGCCAGCAGCAAAGTCTCAGCGGGAGTCGGGGATACGCAGTATTTT. Its protein is CASSKVSAGVGDTQYF.

This clonotype was seen only a few times. The chain has TRBV5-1 and TRBJ2-1; D remains unclear. Trimming removed 4 bases at V and 9 bases at J, with 11 bases between. CDR3 size: 12 residues. Germline V gives CDR1 SGHRS, CDR2 YFSETQ. CDR3 region: CASSISTGEQFF. CDR3 DNA: TGCGCCAGCAGCATTTCCACCGGTGAGCAGTTCTTC. Based on the CDR3 plus reference TRBV5-1 and TRBJ2-1, the full variable domain is KAGVTQTPRYLIKTRGQQVTLSCSPISGHRSVSWYQQTPGQGLQFLFEYFSETQRNKGNFPGRFSGRQFSNSRSEMNVSTLELGDSALYLCASSISTGEQFFGPGTRLTVL.

This clonotype was observed at least ten times. This chain's CDR3 is CASSRQGSNGYTF. Written as DNA, the CDR3 is TGTGCCAGCAGCAGACAGGGATCAAATGGCTACACCTTC. The rearrangement links TRBV12-3 or TRBV12-4 to TRBJ1-2; 7 bases fit TRBD1. V shed 6 bases, J shed 6 bases, and the junction held 7 bases outside the gene matches. The CDR3 spans 13 residues.

This clonotype appeared a few times. This chain uses TRBV20-1 with TRBJ2-7, with D perhaps given as TRBD1 or TRBD2 (6 bases each). The CDR3 length is 14 residues. The V gene's germline CDR1 is DFQATT and CDR2 SNEGSKA (reference sequence). Trimming took 2 bases from V and 1 from J, leaving 12 bases between them. The CDR3 spells CSARLGAGSYEQYF. CDR3 DNA sequence: TGCAGTGCTAGATTGGGGGCGGGGTCCTACGAGCAGTACTTC.

This clonotype was picked up a small number of times. The chain is built from TRBV20-1 and TRBJ2-1; 9 bases fit TRBD1. Per germline, CDR1 DFQATT and CDR2 SNEGSKA (reference sequence). The V segment lost 1 base and the J segment 4 bases; nucleotides outside the gene matches: 8. CDR3 size: 16 residues. The CDR3 DNA follows: TGCAGTGCTAGAGTCAGTACAGGGGGCCGGTACAATGAGCAGTTCTTC. Its protein product is CSARVSTGGRYNEQFF.

This clonotype was seen many times. The V and J genes are TRBV6-1 and TRBJ2-5; 10 nucleotides align to TRBD2. There are 13 residues in the CDR3. V lost 6 bases and J lost 4; bases outside the gene matches: 2. Germline-derived CDR1 and CDR2 are MNHNS and SASEGT. The DNA of the CDR3 is TGTGCCAGCAGGCGGACTAGCGGAGAGACCCAGTACTTC. Amino acids: CASRRTSGETQYF.

This clonotype has a handful of counts. The rearrangement uses TRBV12-3 or TRBV12-4 and TRBJ1-3, with D tentatively TRBD1 (6 bases). The length of the CDR3 is 14 residues. V gave up 6 bases and J gave up 4 bases, with 13 bases separating them. The chain's CDR3 is CASSPPGTGNTIYF. CDR3 sequence (DNA): TGTGCCAGCAGCCCCCCCGGGACAGGAAACACCATATATTTT.

This clonotype was detected many times. The chain combines TRBV12-3 or TRBV12-4 with TRBJ1-1; the D gene is possibly TRBD1 (5 bases). Trimming cost V 5 bases and J 2 bases, with 12 bases left between them. The CDR3 has 14 residues. In DNA, the CDR3 is TGTGCCAGCAGTCCCAGGGTAGGTAACACTGAAGCTTTCTTT. Translated, it gives CASSPRVGNTEAFF.

This clonotype was picked up one time. This sequence joins TRBV6-6 and TRBJ2-7; D remains unclear. Per the germline V gene, CDR1 is MNHNY and CDR2 is SVGAGI (reference sequence). This CDR3 spans 11 amino acids. Between the trimmed V and J ends, which lost 4 bases and 9 bases, there was a span of 10 bases. The DNA for the CDR3 is TGTGCCAGCAGTTCGGCAGGCGTGCAGTACTTC. This translates into CASSSAGVQYF.

The V gene is TRBV6-1, the J gene TRBJ2-1, with a weak D call TRBD2 (5 bases). CDR1 is MNHNS and CDR2 is SASEGT in the germline V gene. This CDR3 is built from 14 residues. Trimming stripped 1 base from V and 6 bases from J, with 10 bases between. CDR3 nucleotides: TGTGCCAGCAGTGAAGTGTGGAGGCCCAATGAGCAGTTCTTC. Translated, it gives CASSEVWRPNEQFF.